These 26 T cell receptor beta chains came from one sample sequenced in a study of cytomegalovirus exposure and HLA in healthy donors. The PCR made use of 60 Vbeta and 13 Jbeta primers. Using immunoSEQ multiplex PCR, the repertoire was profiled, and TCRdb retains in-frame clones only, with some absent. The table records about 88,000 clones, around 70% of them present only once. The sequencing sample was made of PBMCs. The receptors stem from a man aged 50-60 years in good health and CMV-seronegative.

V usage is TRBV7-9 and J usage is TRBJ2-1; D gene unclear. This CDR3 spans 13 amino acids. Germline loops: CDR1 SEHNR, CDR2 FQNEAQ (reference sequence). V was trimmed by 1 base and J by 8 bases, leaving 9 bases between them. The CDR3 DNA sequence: TGTGCCAGCAGCTTAGGAGGTGAGGATGAGCAGTTCTTC. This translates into CASSLGGEDEQFF.

The CDR3 here is CASSRGQPSSPLHF. CDR3 nucleotides: TGTGCCAGCAGCCGGGGACAGCCTAGTTCACCCCTCCACTTT. The V and J genes are TRBV7-6 and TRBJ1-6, with 7 bases matching TRBD1. The length of the CDR3 is 14 residues. J was trimmed by 9 bases and V by 5 bases; bases with no gene match: 7. CDR1 SGHVS and CDR2 FNYEAQ come from the germline V gene.

In nucleotides, the CDR3 is TGTGCCAGCAGCTTAGAGGCTAGCGGGGGTTCCGAGCAGTACTTC. Its translation is CASSLEASGGSEQYF. This rearrangement joins TRBV13 to TRBJ2-7, with 10 bases that match TRBD2. CDR3 length equals 15 residues. V shed 1 base, J shed 6 bases, and the junction held 6 bases outside the gene matches. Germline V gene data show CDR1 as PRHDT and CDR2 as FYEKMQ (reference sequence).

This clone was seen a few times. The chain's CDR3 is CASSQDYGANEKLFF. CDR3 coding DNA: TGCGCCAGCAGCCAAGATTACGGGGCTAATGAAAAACTGTTTTTT. V gene TRBV4-3 combines with J gene TRBJ1-4; D is uncertain. The V gene lost 0 bases and the J gene lost 3 bases, with 8 bases spanning the gap. The CDR3 consists of 15 residues. Germline lookup yields CDR1 LGHNA and CDR2 YSLEER.

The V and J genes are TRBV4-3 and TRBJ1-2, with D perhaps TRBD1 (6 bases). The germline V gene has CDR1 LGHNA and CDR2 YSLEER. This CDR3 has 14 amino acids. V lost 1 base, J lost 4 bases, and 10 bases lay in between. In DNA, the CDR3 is TGCGCCAGCAGCCAAGGGCACAGGGTCTATGGCTACACCTTC. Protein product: CASSQGHRVYGYTF.

In DNA, the CDR3 is TGTGCCAGCAGGATCGGGACAGGCCGTATCGAGCAGTACTTC. Protein: CASRIGTGRIEQYF. The chain employs TRBV6-5 and TRBJ2-7; the match to TRBD1 covers 8 bases. V lost 6 bases and J lost 6; bases outside the gene matches: 10. From germline, CDR1 is MNHEY and CDR2 SVGAGI. This CDR3 has 14 residues.

CDR3 in DNA: TGTGCCAGCAGCATAACTAGAGGTGCGCAGACCCAGTACTTC. This gives the protein CASSITRGAQTQYF. The rearrangement joins TRBV7-2 to TRBJ2-5; tentative D call: TRBD2 (5 bases). This CDR3 region has 14 residues. With 5 bases removed from V and 6 bases from J, the gap between germline ends came to 16 bases. Germline CDR1 and CDR2: SGHTA and FQGNSA.

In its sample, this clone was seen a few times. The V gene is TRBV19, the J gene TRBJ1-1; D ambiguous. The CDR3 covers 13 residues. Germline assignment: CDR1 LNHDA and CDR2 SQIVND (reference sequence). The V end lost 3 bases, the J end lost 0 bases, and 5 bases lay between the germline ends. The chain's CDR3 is CASSISMNTEAFF. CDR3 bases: TGTGCCAGTAGTATTTCAATGAACACTGAAGCTTTCTTT.

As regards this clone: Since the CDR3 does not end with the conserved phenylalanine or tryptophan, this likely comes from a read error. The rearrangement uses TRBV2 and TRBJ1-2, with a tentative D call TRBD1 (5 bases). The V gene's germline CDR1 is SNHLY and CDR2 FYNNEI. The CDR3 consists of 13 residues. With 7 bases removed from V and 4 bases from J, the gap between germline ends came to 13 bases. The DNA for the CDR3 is TGTGCCAGCATGGAGACAGCGACCTATGGCTACACCGTC. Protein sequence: CASMETATYGYTV.

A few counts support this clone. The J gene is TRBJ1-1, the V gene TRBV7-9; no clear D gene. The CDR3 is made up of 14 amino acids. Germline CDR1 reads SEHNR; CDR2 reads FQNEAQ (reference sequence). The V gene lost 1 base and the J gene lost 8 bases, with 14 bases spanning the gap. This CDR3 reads CASSLGAPGAEAFF. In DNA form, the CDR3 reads TGTGCCAGCAGCTTAGGGGCCCCGGGAGCAGAAGCTTTCTTT.

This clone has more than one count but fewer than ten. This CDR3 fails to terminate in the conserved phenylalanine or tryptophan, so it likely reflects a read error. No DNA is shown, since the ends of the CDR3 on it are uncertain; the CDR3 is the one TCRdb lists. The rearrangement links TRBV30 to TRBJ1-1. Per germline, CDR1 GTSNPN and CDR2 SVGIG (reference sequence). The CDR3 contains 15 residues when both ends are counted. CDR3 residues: CAWTPRGRPNTEALV.

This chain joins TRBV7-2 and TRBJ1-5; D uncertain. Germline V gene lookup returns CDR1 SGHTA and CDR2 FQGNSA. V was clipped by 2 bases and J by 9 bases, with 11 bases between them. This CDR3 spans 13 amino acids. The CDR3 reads CASSLTQASPQHF. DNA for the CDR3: TGTGCCAGCAGCTTAACCCAGGCGTCGCCCCAGCATTTT.

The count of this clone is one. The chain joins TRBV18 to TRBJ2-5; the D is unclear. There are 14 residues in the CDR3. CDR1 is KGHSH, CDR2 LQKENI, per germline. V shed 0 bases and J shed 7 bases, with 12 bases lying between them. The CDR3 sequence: CASSPPNRGGTQYF. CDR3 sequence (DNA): TGTGCCAGCTCACCACCAAATAGAGGCGGGACCCAGTACTTC.

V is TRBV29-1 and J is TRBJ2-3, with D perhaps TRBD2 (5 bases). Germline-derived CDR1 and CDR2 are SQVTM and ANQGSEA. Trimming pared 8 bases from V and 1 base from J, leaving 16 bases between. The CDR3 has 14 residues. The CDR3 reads CSCNGLRGTDTQYF. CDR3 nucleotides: TGCAGCTGTAATGGACTTCGTGGCACAGATACGCAGTATTTT.

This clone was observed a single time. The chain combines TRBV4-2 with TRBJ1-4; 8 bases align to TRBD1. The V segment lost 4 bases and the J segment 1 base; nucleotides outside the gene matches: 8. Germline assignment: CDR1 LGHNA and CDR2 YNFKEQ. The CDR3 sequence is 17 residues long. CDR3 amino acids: CASSPHGTGGTNEKLFF. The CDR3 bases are TGTGCCAGCAGCCCCCACGGTACAGGGGGAACTAATGAAAAACTGTTTTTT.

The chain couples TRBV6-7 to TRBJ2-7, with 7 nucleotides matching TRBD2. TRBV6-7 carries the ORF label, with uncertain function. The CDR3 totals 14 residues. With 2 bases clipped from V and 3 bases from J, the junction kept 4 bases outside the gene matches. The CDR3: CASSYASGNYEQYV. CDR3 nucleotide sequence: TGTGCCAGCAGTTACGCTAGCGGCAACTACGAGCAGTACGTC.

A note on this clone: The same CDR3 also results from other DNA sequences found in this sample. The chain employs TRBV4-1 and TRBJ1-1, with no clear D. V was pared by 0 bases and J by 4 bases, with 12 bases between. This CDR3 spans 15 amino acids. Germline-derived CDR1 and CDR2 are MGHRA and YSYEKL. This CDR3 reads CASSQDSFGSTEAFF. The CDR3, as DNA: TGCGCCAGCAGCCAAGATTCCTTCGGGAGCACTGAAGCTTTCTTT.

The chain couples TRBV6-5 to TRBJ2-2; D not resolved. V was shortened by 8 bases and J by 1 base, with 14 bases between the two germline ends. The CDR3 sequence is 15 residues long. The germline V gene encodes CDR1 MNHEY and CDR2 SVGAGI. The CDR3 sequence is CASAEWRGNTGELFF. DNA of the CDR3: TGTGCCAGCGCCGAATGGCGAGGGAACACCGGGGAGCTGTTTTTT.

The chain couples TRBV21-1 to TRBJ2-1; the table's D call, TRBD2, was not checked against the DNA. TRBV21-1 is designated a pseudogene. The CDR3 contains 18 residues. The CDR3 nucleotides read TGTGCCAGCTTGTCCGGGACTAGCGACCCAGGAGGTTACAATGAGCAGTTCTTC. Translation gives CASLSGTSDPGGYNEQFF.

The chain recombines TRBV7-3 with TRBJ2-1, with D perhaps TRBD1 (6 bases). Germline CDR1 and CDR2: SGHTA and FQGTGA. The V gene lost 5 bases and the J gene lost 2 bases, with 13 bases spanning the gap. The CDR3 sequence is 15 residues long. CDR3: CASSPRGGTYNEQFF. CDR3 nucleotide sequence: TGTGCCAGCAGCCCCCGAGGGGGAACCTACAATGAGCAGTTCTTC.

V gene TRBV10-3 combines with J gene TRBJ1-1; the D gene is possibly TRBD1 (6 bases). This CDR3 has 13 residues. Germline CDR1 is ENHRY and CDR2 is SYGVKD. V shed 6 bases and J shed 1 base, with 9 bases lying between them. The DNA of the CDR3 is TGTGCCATCAGACCGACAGGGAACACTGAAGCTTTCTTT. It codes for CAIRPTGNTEAFF.

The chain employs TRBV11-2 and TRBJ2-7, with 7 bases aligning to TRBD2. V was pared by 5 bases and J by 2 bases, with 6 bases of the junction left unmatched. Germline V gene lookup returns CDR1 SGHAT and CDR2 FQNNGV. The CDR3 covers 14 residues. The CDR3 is CASSARGNTYEQYF. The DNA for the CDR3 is TGTGCCAGCAGCGCGCGGGGGAATACCTACGAGCAGTACTTC. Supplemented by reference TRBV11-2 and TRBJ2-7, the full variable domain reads EAGVAQSPRYKIIEKRQSVAFWCNPISGHATLYWYQQILGQGPKLLIQFQNNGVVDDSQLPKDRFSAERLKGVDSTLKIQPAKLEDSAVYLCASSARGNTYEQYFGPGTRLTVT.

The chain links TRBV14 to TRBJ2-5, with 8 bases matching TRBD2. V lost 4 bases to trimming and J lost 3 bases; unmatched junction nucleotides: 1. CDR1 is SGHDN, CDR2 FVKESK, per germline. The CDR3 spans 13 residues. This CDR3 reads CASSLGLEETQYF. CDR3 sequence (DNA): TGTGCCAGCAGCCTGGGACTAGAAGAGACCCAGTACTTC.

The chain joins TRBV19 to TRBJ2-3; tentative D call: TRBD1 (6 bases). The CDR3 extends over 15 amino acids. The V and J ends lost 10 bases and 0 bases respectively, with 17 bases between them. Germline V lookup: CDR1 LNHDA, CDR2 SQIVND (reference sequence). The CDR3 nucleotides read TGTGCCACCAAATGGGGCAGGGGAAGCACAGATACGCAGTATTTT. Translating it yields CATKWGRGSTDTQYF.

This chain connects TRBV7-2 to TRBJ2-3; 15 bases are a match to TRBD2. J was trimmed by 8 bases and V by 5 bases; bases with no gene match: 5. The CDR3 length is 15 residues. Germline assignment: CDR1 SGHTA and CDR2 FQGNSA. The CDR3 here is CASSPGLAGGGTQYF. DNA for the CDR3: TGTGCCAGCAGCCCGGGACTAGCGGGAGGTGGTACGCAGTATTTT. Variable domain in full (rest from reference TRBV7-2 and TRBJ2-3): GAGVSQSPSNKVTEKGKDVELRCDPISGHTALYWYRQSLGQGLEFLIYFQGNSAPDKSGLPSDRFSAERTGGSVSTLTIQRTQQEDSAVYLCASSPGLAGGGTQYFGPGTRLTVL.

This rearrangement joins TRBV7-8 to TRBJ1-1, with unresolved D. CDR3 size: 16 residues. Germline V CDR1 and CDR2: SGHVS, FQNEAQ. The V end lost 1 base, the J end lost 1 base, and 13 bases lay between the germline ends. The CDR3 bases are TGTGCCAGCAGCTTAGGGGCGGGCATGGGGAACACTGAAGCTTTCTTT. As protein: CASSLGAGMGNTEAFF.